The 10 T cell receptor beta chains below were found in one sample sequenced in a study of T cell responses to AZD1222 COVID-19 vaccine. Profiling relied on immunoSEQ multiplex PCR, and the TCRdb table lists in-frame clones only, not all of them. The table lists about 120,000 clones, 88% of them singletons. The sample consisted of peripheral blood, taken on day 0 of AZD1222 vaccination. These receptors were obtained from an adult in good health.

The rearrangement links TRBV3-1 (or the pseudogene TRBV3-2) to TRBJ1-2; D is possibly TRBD1 (6 bases). The CDR3 has 16 residues. V shed 4 bases and J shed 2 bases, with 17 bases lying between them. Germline assignment: CDR1 LGHDT and CDR2 YNNKEL (reference sequence). CDR3 sequence: CASSPTHPTGNYGYTF. CDR3 coding DNA: TGTGCCAGCAGCCCCACCCATCCGACAGGCAACTATGGCTACACCTTC.

The chain links TRBV18 to TRBJ1-1; 8 bases are a match to TRBD1. The length of the CDR3 is 16 residues. Germline CDR1 reads KGHSH; CDR2 reads LQKENI. V lost 3 bases, J lost 0 bases, and 6 bases stayed unmatched. The CDR3 DNA follows: TGTGCCAGCTCACCCGGGACAGGACCCCTGAACACTGAAGCTTTCTTT. Translation: CASSPGTGPLNTEAFF. Using reference TRBV18 and TRBJ1-1 for the parts outside the CDR3, the full variable domain is NAGVMQNPRHLVRRRGQEARLRCSPMKGHSHVYWYRQLPEEGLKFMVYLQKENIIDESGMPKERFSAEFPKEGPSILRIQQVVRGDSAAYFCASSPGTGPLNTEAFFGQGTRLTVV.

The chain has TRBV7-9 and TRBJ2-3, with 10 bases lining up with TRBD2. This CDR3 is 15 amino acids long. The germline gives CDR1 SEHNR, CDR2 FQNEAQ (reference sequence). V shed 5 bases and J 0 bases; nucleotides not matched to a gene: 2. The CDR3 sequence: CASSSGRASTDTQYF. The DNA for the CDR3 is TGTGCCAGCAGCAGCGGGAGGGCAAGCACAGATACGCAGTATTTT.

The V gene is TRBV24-1, the J gene TRBJ1-4, with D perhaps TRBD1 (5 bases). Trimming shortened V by 9 bases and J by 4 bases, and 11 bases separated the two germline ends. Germline V gene lookup returns CDR1 KGHDR and CDR2 SFDVKD. CDR3 length: 13 residues. CDR3 in DNA: TGTGCCACCGTCCGGGGCTTTAATGAAAAACTGTTTTTT. It translates to CATVRGFNEKLFF.

The chain combines TRBV30 with TRBJ2-5; TRBD1 matches 10 bases. The V segment lost 3 bases and the J segment 2 bases; nucleotides outside the gene matches: 15. CDR1 and CDR2 from the germline V gene are GTSNPN and SVGIG (reference sequence). CDR3 length: 18 amino acids. The CDR3 sequence is CAWRAHGTGVRLQETQYF. In nucleotides, the CDR3 is TGTGCCTGGAGGGCCCACGGGACAGGGGTCCGACTACAAGAGACCCAGTACTTC.

This chain connects TRBV5-1 to TRBJ2-7; TRBD2 matches 10 bases. The germline V gene has CDR1 SGHRS and CDR2 YFSETQ. The CDR3 spans 16 residues. V shed 0 bases, J shed 7 bases, and the junction held 10 bases outside the gene matches. Here the CDR3 DNA reads TGCGCCAGCAGCTTGGGGATAGCGGGAGGCCCGGGAGAGCAGTACTTC. It encodes CASSLGIAGGPGEQYF.

This chain joins TRBV28 and TRBJ1-2; 7 bases agree with TRBD1. The CDR3 is 16 amino acids. Germline assignment: CDR1 MDHEN and CDR2 SYDVKM. J lost 1 base, V lost 6 bases, and 11 bases had no gene match. The CDR3 sequence: CASSDRGGRGNYGYTF. CDR3 DNA sequence: TGTGCCAGCAGCGATCGAGGGGGCCGAGGTAACTATGGCTACACCTTC.

The count of this clone is one. This same CDR3 is encoded by further DNA sequences in the sample. The DNA of the CDR3 is TGTGCCAGCAGCTCACAGGGTCTGAACACTGAAGCTTTCTTT. It codes for CASSSQGLNTEAFF. This chain uses TRBV11-2 with TRBJ1-1; maybe TRBD1 (6 bases). Per the germline V gene, CDR1 is SGHAT and CDR2 is FQNNGV. This CDR3 region has 14 residues. The V end lost 4 bases, the J end lost 0 bases, and 9 bases lay between the germline ends.

The rearrangement links TRBV5-4 to TRBJ1-6, with 9 bases lining up with TRBD1. V shed 3 bases and J 8 bases; nucleotides not matched to a gene: 6. The V gene's germline CDR1 is SGHNT and CDR2 YYREEE (reference sequence). The CDR3 covers 15 residues. CDR3: CASSSTGGRDSPLHF. The CDR3 coding sequence is TGTGCCAGCAGCTCGACAGGGGGTCGGGATTCACCCCTCCACTTT.

Only one count was recorded for this clone. The chain is built from TRBV7-6 and TRBJ2-1, with TRBD2 identical over 10 bases. V lost 3 bases, J lost 9 bases, and 11 bases stayed unmatched. The length of the CDR3 is 16 residues. Germline V gives CDR1 SGHVS, CDR2 FNYEAQ. CDR3 amino acids: CASSLSSGRGLTEQFF. CDR3 nucleotide sequence: TGTGCCAGCAGCTTGTCTAGCGGGAGAGGGCTAACTGAGCAGTTCTTC.